The T cell receptor (beta chain) described here comes from a study of human thymus T cells. Study findings and constraints: V and J gene usage appeared biased in thymic and blood repertoires.

Here immunoSEQ multiplex PCR was the method, and the copy in TCRdb shows in-frame clones only, minus some. The sample lists tens of thousands of clones; 94% were seen once. Corrective surgery for congenital heart defects was being performed on the healthy Finnish infants who served as donors. Half of the eight donors gave roughly 0.45-1 mL blood during surgery. All available leukocytes, rather than a set cell count, yielded the blood DNA. The CDR3 length is 15 residues. V lost 2 bases, J lost 4 bases, and 12 bases lay in between. CDR1 and CDR2 (germline): SGHAT, FQNNGV. About this clone itself: Its antigen is unidentified.

This chain links TRBV11-2 with TRBJ2-1; a possible D gene is TRBD2 (5 bases). The sequence was collected from a boy under two years old with a congenital heart defect but otherwise immunologically healthy. The sample was blood. The CDR3 spells CASSLYSVRYNEQFF. For the CDR3, the DNA is TGTGCCAGCAGCTTATATAGCGTCAGATACAATGAGCAGTTCTTC.